The clone carrying this TCR beta chain was seen only a few times. No antigen is known for it. The V and J ends lost 2 bases and 1 base respectively, with 4 bases between them. The germline V gene has CDR1 KGHDR and CDR2 SFDVKD. CDR3 length: 13 residues. The authors incorporated unique molecular identifiers into the TCR beta cDNA libraries. Using its own MiXCR run on the PCR reads, TCRdb lists one record per CDR3 protein. The sample lists 550,000 to 700,000 distinct CDR3 sequences, about 40% seen once, with 1.5% to 2% in the top ten. The entry originates in a study of post-analysis software for immune sequencing data. Study results and limitations: TRBV5-6, TRBV5-1 and TRBV20-1 belonged to a set of about five TRBV segments that were more frequent in patients than controls.

The sample taken for sequencing was blood. The clonotype originates from a girl aged 5-17 years with multiple sclerosis. The V gene is TRBV24-1, the J gene TRBJ2-5; D uncertain. This CDR3 is CATSDYSQETQYF. The CDR3, as DNA: TGTGCCACCAGTGATTACAGCCAAGAGACCCAGTACTTC.